A single sample gave rise to the 28 T cell receptor beta chains below, sequenced in a study of monozygotic twins with inflammatory bowel disease. From the 5' RACE reads, TCRdb lists one entry per CDR3 protein and no DNA. The sample data list 350,000 to 500,000 distinct CDR3 sequences. The specimen sequenced was blood. All receptors derive from a human donor with ulcerative colitis or Crohn's disease, or a healthy co-twin of an affected twin (not recorded which).

The chain combines TRBV19 with TRBJ1-1. Germline V gene sequence: CDR1 LNHDA, CDR2 SQIVND (reference sequence). This CDR3 comprises 15 residues. The CDR3 region is CASSISSGGYTEAFF.

The CDR3 spells CASSQYRDRGNTGELFF. The V call is TRBV4-1, the J call TRBJ2-2. This CDR3 has 17 amino acids. Germline V gene lookup returns CDR1 MGHRA and CDR2 YSYEKL.

The chain carries TRBV2 and TRBJ2-1. Germline assignment: CDR1 SNHLY and CDR2 FYNNEI. The CDR3 loop spans 11 amino acids. The CDR3 loop is CASSVLVEQFF.

The chain is built from TRBV5-1 and TRBJ2-5; TCRdb selects TRBD2, and the lack of DNA leaves this call unchecked. The germline V gene encodes CDR1 SGHRS and CDR2 YFSETQ. This CDR3 region has 13 residues. This CDR3 is CASSLSLEVPQYF.

This chain connects TRBV6-5 to TRBJ1-2. Per the germline V gene, CDR1 is MNHEY and CDR2 is SVGAGI. The CDR3 contains 14 residues. The CDR3 loop reads CASSYTGRQNGYTF.

The chain combines TRBV12-3 or TRBV12-4 with TRBJ2-5; the D call from TCRdb, TRBD1, cannot be confirmed without DNA. This CDR3 contains 15 residues. CDR3 protein: CASRSGQGALETQYF.

The rearrangement uses TRBV5-4 and TRBJ2-6. The CDR3 loop spans 14 amino acids. Germline V gene lookup returns CDR1 SGHNT and CDR2 YYREEE (reference sequence). CDR3 protein: CASSVGQGSDVLTF.

This sequence joins TRBV28 and TRBJ1-2. Germline V gene data show CDR1 as MDHEN and CDR2 as SYDVKM. The CDR3 is made up of 13 amino acids. Here the CDR3 reads CASSSTANYGYTF.

This chain connects TRBV19 to TRBJ1-2; TCRdb reports TRBD1, a call that lacks DNA to check it against. The CDR3 runs to 15 residues. The germline V gene encodes CDR1 LNHDA and CDR2 SQIVND (reference sequence). This CDR3 reads CASSTTGGATYGYTF.

CDR3 sequence reads: CASSLMAGELFF. This chain connects TRBV9 to TRBJ2-2. The CDR3 is made up of 12 amino acids. Germline CDR1 and CDR2: SGDLS and YYNGEE.

The V and J genes are TRBV7-2 and TRBJ2-1; TCRdb returns TRBD2, unconfirmable since there is no DNA. Germline CDR1 and CDR2: SGHTA and FQGNSA. This CDR3 has 14 residues. CDR3 protein: CASNEGQTYNEQFF.

The CDR3 sequence is CASSKGPSRDYGYTF. The chain links TRBV19 to TRBJ1-2. This CDR3 has 15 residues. The germline V gene has CDR1 LNHDA and CDR2 SQIVND (reference sequence).

The V gene is TRBV5-1, the J gene TRBJ2-1; no DNA is available, so the TRBD2 call from TCRdb remains unchecked. CDR1 is SGHRS, CDR2 YFSETQ, per germline. The CDR3 is 16 amino acids. The CDR3 loop reads CASSIASSGGLDEQFF.

The chain carries TRBV10-3 and TRBJ2-3. Germline loops: CDR1 ENHRY, CDR2 SYGVKD. The CDR3 runs to 15 residues. The CDR3 is CAISEYQRGTDTQYF.

The rearrangement uses TRBV4-2 and TRBJ1-1; TCRdb selects TRBD1, and the lack of DNA leaves this call unchecked. The CDR3 covers 12 residues. Germline V lookup: CDR1 LGHNA, CDR2 YNFKEQ. The CDR3 loop reads CASSHPGGEAFF.

J is TRBJ2-1 and V is TRBV7-6; TCRdb proposes TRBD2, but this gene call is untestable without DNA. This CDR3 is 19 amino acids long. Germline CDR1 and CDR2: SGHVS and FNYEAQ. CDR3 in amino acids: CASSLAGTTSEGPYNEQFF.

The chain joins TRBV12-3 or TRBV12-4 to TRBJ2-5; TCRdb's D call, TRBD2, is unchecked because there is no DNA. The CDR3 consists of 16 residues. The CDR3 sequence is CASSPPGLAGGETQYF.

The chain recombines TRBV4-2 with TRBJ2-1; absent DNA, TCRdb's TRBD1 call cannot be checked. The CDR3 spans 17 residues. Germline V gene lookup returns CDR1 LGHNA and CDR2 YNFKEQ. This CDR3 reads CASSQARGQSSYNEQFF.

V usage is TRBV7-9 and J usage is TRBJ1-4; the TRBD1 assignment by TCRdb is unverifiable without DNA. There are 14 residues in the CDR3. Per the germline V gene, CDR1 is SEHNR and CDR2 is FQNEAQ (reference sequence). This CDR3 reads CASSRDVGNEKLFF. Complete variable domain (other parts from reference TRBV7-9 and TRBJ1-4): DTGVSQNPRHKITKRGQNVTFRCDPISEHNRLYWYRQTLGQGPEFLTYFQNEAQLEKSRLLSDRFSAERPKGSFSTLEIQRTEQGDSAMYLCASSRDVGNEKLFFGSGTQLSVL.

This rearrangement joins TRBV7-2 to TRBJ2-1; TCRdb indicates TRBD2, and absent DNA this call remains unverified. This CDR3 has 16 residues. The germline V gene encodes CDR1 SGHTA and CDR2 FQGNSA. CDR3 protein: CASSPGTSGSSNEQFF.

This chain connects TRBV20-1 to TRBJ2-2; the D call of TRBD1 rests on TCRdb alone, since no DNA is present to check it. The CDR3 covers 17 residues. In germline, CDR1 is DFQATT, CDR2 SNEGSKA (reference sequence). CDR3 sequence: CSARDGYSDRFTGELFF.

The chain joins TRBV15 to TRBJ1-2; TCRdb calls TRBD1, which cannot be checked without DNA. CDR1 LNHNV and CDR2 YYDKDF come from the germline V gene (reference sequence). The CDR3 is 13 residues long. The CDR3 here is CATSLGVDYGYTF.

The CDR3: CAWSGGRQSTDTQYF. The rearrangement joins TRBV30 to TRBJ2-3; lacking DNA, the TRBD2 call made by TCRdb goes unchecked. CDR1 is GTSNPN and CDR2 is SVGIG in the germline V gene (reference sequence). This CDR3 spans 15 amino acids.

J is TRBJ1-1 and V is TRBV3-1. CDR1 and CDR2 from the germline V gene are LGHDT and YNNKEL (reference sequence). This CDR3 is 14 amino acids long. CDR3 sequence: CASSRENSRTEAFF.

This chain uses TRBV2 with TRBJ2-3; TCRdb indicates TRBD2, and absent DNA this call remains unverified. Germline assignment: CDR1 SNHLY and CDR2 FYNNEI. The CDR3 sequence is 16 residues long. CDR3: CASSEGGFGPIGTQYF.

The chain employs TRBV21-1 and TRBJ2-2; TCRdb names TRBD1, which stays unverified in the absence of DNA. TRBV21-1 is assigned pseudogene status. The CDR3 loop spans 19 amino acids. The CDR3 protein is CASSLVTPRRAPNTGELFF.

The V and J genes are TRBV7-2 and TRBJ1-2; TCRdb designates TRBD1, a call that cannot be tested without DNA. This CDR3 has 15 residues. Germline CDR1 and CDR2: SGHTA and FQGNSA. The CDR3 protein is CASSSSTGNAYGYTF.

The rearrangement joins TRBV6-6 to TRBJ1-5. The germline gives CDR1 MNHNY, CDR2 SVGAGI (reference sequence). The CDR3 covers 14 residues. The CDR3 loop reads CATQVTPGNQPQHF.